The next 28 T cell receptor beta chains were all read from a single sample in a study of cytomegalovirus exposure and HLA in healthy donors. The PCR used 60 Vbeta and 13 Jbeta primers. Clones were sequenced by immunoSEQ multiplex PCR, and TCRdb holds only the in-frame ones, with some missing. The sample table sets out about 34,000 clones. The specimen sequenced was PBMCs. Source of these receptors: a woman in her 40s in good health and CMV-seropositive.

The chain carries TRBV4-3 and TRBJ2-3; 7 positions agree with TRBD1. The CDR3 length is 18 residues. CDR1 is LGHNA and CDR2 is YSLEER in the germline V gene. The trim removed 1 base at V and 1 base at J, leaving 11 bases unmatched. The CDR3 coding sequence is TGCGCCAGCAGCCAAGTTAAAGCCAAAGGGGGCGGCACAGATACGCAGTATTTT. It specifies CASSQVKAKGGGTDTQYF.

V is TRBV21-1 and J is TRBJ1-3. TRBV21-1 corresponds to a pseudogene. This CDR3 has 17 amino acids. CDR3 loop: CASSLPVEGTCGNTIYF. CDR3 coding DNA: TGTGCCAGCAGCCTCCCGGTAGAGGGAACTTGTGGAAACACCATATATTTT.

This rearrangement joins TRBV7-3 to TRBJ2-7, with 8 bases matching TRBD2. This CDR3 is 14 amino acids long. The junction had 8 bases not matched to a gene; V was cut back by 7 bases and J by 3 bases. Germline V lookup: CDR1 SGHTA, CDR2 FQGTGA. For the CDR3, the DNA is TGTGCCAGCACCGTTAGCGGGGTTTTCTACGAGCAGTACTTC. Translating it yields CASTVSGVFYEQYF.

The chain recombines TRBV11-2 with TRBJ2-1; TRBD2 agrees at 7 bases. This CDR3 is built from 15 residues. The V segment lost 3 bases and the J segment 4 bases; nucleotides outside the gene matches: 6. Germline CDR1 reads SGHAT; CDR2 reads FQNNGV. The DNA of the CDR3 is TGTGCCAGCAGCTTCGGAGCTAGCGGTTACAATGAGCAGTTCTTC. Translation gives CASSFGASGYNEQFF.

The chain uses TRBV4-2 and TRBJ2-1, with 10 bases aligning to TRBD2. Germline CDR1 and CDR2: LGHNA and YNFKEQ. V shed 2 bases and J 8 bases; nucleotides not matched to a gene: 6. The CDR3 has 15 residues. CDR3 in DNA: TGTGCCAGCAGCCAACCGGGACTAGCGAAGGATGAGCAGTTCTTC. Amino acids: CASSQPGLAKDEQFF.

This rearrangement joins TRBV11-1 to TRBJ2-7; weak D call: TRBD2 (7 bases). This CDR3 is 15 amino acids long. V dropped 5 bases and J dropped 2 bases, with 16 bases sitting between them. Germline V gene data show CDR1 as SGHAT and CDR2 as FQDESV (reference sequence). CDR3 sequence (DNA): TGTGCCAGCAGCCTAGGGGGGGGAGAACCCTACGAGCAGTACTTC. Encoded protein: CASSLGGGEPYEQYF.

This chain uses TRBV5-4 with TRBJ2-3, with 9 positions matching TRBD2. Losses at the gene ends were 2 bases for V and 2 bases for J; bases not matched to a gene: 3. Germline assignment: CDR1 SGHNT and CDR2 YYREEE (reference sequence). This CDR3 spans 15 amino acids. Written as DNA, the CDR3 is TGTGCCAGCAGCTTTAGACTAGCGGACACAGATACGCAGTATTTT. It translates to CASSFRLADTDTQYF.

The rearrangement links TRBV28 to TRBJ1-5; unclear D gene. The length of the CDR3 is 12 residues. Looked up from germline, CDR1 is MDHEN and CDR2 is SYDVKM. With 3 bases removed from V and 6 bases from J, the gap between germline ends came to 6 bases. The CDR3 DNA follows: TGTGCCAGCAGTTTCCCAGGTCAGCCCCAGCATTTT. Amino acids: CASSFPGQPQHF.

V usage is TRBV5-1 and J usage is TRBJ2-7, with D maybe TRBD2 (5 bases). Germline assignment: CDR1 SGHRS and CDR2 YFSETQ. The V end was cut by 4 bases, the J end by 4 bases, with 12 bases between. This CDR3 has 13 amino acids. This CDR3 is CASSPGTRYEQYF. DNA of the CDR3: TGCGCCAGCAGCCCGGGAACGAGGTACGAGCAGTACTTC.

The chain couples TRBV5-1 to TRBJ2-5; possibly TRBD2 for D (5 bases). The J call may be wrong; the DNA end is better matched by TRBJ2-7. CDR1 is SGHRS, CDR2 YFSETQ, per germline. CDR3 length: 14 amino acids. In nucleotides, the CDR3 is TGCGCCAGCAGCCACGGGGTCAACTCTCGCGAGCAGTACTTC. Translated: CASSHGVNSREQYF.

The CDR3 nucleotides read TGTGCCAGCAGCTTTGACAGGTTGTGCAATCAGCCCCAGCATTTT. Translation: CASSFDRLCNQPQHF. This chain joins TRBV12-1 and TRBJ1-5; the tabulated D call, TRBD1, remains unverified against the DNA. TRBV12-1 is a recognized pseudogene. The CDR3 is 15 amino acids.

V gene TRBV5-1 combines with J gene TRBJ1-1; D gene ambiguous. Germline V gene sequence: CDR1 SGHRS, CDR2 YFSETQ. This CDR3 has 14 residues. With 0 bases removed from V and 5 bases from J, the gap between germline ends came to 11 bases. CDR3 residues: CASSLVRVETEAFF. The DNA of the CDR3 is TGCGCCAGCAGCTTGGTGAGGGTGGAAACTGAAGCTTTCTTT.

This chain connects TRBV28 to TRBJ1-3; D is unresolved. The CDR3 totals 15 residues. Between the trimmed V and J ends, which lost 10 bases and 4 bases, there was a span of 20 bases. Germline V lookup: CDR1 MDHEN, CDR2 SYDVKM. The chain's CDR3 is CATLSRPSGGNTIYF. The CDR3 coding sequence is TGTGCCACCCTCTCCCGGCCAAGCGGGGGAAACACCATATATTTT.

The rearrangement links TRBV28 to TRBJ2-2; the match to TRBD2 covers 8 bases. The V segment lost 2 bases and the J segment 4 bases; nucleotides outside the gene matches: 0. CDR3 size: 14 residues. The germline V gene encodes CDR1 MDHEN and CDR2 SYDVKM. The CDR3 sequence: CASSLSGSTGELFF. The DNA of the CDR3 is TGTGCCAGCAGTTTAAGCGGGAGCACCGGGGAGCTGTTTTTT. Variable domain in full (rest from reference TRBV28 and TRBJ2-2): DVKVTQSSRYLVKRTGEKVFLECVQDMDHENMFWYRQDPGLGLRLIYFSYDVKMKEKGDIPEGYSVSREKKERFSLILESASTNQTSMYLCASSLSGSTGELFFGEGSRLTVL.

The rearrangement uses TRBV2 and TRBJ2-4; a possible D gene is TRBD2 (5 bases). The germline V gene encodes CDR1 SNHLY and CDR2 FYNNEI. Trimming shortened V by 0 bases and J by 8 bases, and 8 bases separated the two germline ends. The CDR3 covers 13 residues. The CDR3 DNA is TGTGCCAGCAGTGAAGCCACAGCGGACATTCAGTACTTC. The encoded protein is CASSEATADIQYF.

V is TRBV2 and J is TRBJ1-1; D might be TRBD1 (6 bases). The CDR3 has 14 amino acids. CDR1 and CDR2 (germline): SNHLY, FYNNEI. The V and J ends lost 4 bases and 5 bases respectively, with 14 bases between them. For the CDR3, the DNA is TGTGCCAGCAGTGTGCCCTACAGGGATACTGAAGCTTTCTTT. Translated: CASSVPYRDTEAFF.

The rearrangement joins TRBV28 to TRBJ2-7, with 11 bases matching TRBD2. The CDR3 loop spans 16 amino acids. Germline-derived CDR1 and CDR2 are MDHEN and SYDVKM. V gave up 3 bases and J gave up 3 bases; unmatched junction bases: 7. CDR3: CASSFLSGLAVYEQYF. Here the CDR3 DNA reads TGTGCCAGCAGTTTTCTCTCGGGACTAGCGGTCTACGAGCAGTACTTC.

V usage is TRBV29-1 and J usage is TRBJ1-1; no clear D gene. This CDR3 has 14 amino acids. The V end was cut by 4 bases, the J end by 1 base, with 13 bases between. Per germline, CDR1 SQVTM and CDR2 ANQGSEA. This CDR3 reads CSVVPRLQNTEAFF. The CDR3 region has the DNA TGCAGCGTTGTTCCCCGACTCCAGAACACTGAAGCTTTCTTT. Full variable domain (rest looked up from reference TRBV29-1 and TRBJ1-1): SAVISQKPSRDICQRGTSLTIQCQVDSQVTMMFWYRQQPGQSLTLIATANQGSEATYESGFVIDKFPISRPNLTFSTLTVSNMSPEDSSIYLCSVVPRLQNTEAFFGQGTRLTVV.

The chain carries TRBV2 and TRBJ1-4, with D maybe TRBD1 (5 bases). CDR1 and CDR2 (germline): SNHLY, FYNNEI. V was pared by 8 bases and J by 4 bases, with 8 bases between. CDR3 length equals 12 residues. CDR3 residues: CASRGLNEKLFF. The CDR3 coding sequence is TGTGCCAGCCGGGGACTTAATGAAAAACTGTTTTTT.

The chain recombines TRBV15 with TRBJ1-1, with D possibly TRBD1 on 5 matching bases. CDR3 length: 16 residues. Between the trimmed V and J ends, which lost 3 bases and 0 bases, there was a span of 14 bases. Germline V gene lookup returns CDR1 LNHNV and CDR2 YYDKDF (reference sequence). Here the CDR3 reads CATSRGGSAMNTEAFF. CDR3 bases: TGTGCCACCAGCAGGGGGGGTTCGGCCATGAACACTGAAGCTTTCTTT.

The chain combines TRBV30 with TRBJ1-1, with D tentatively TRBD1 (6 bases). Germline CDR1 and CDR2: GTSNPN and SVGIG (reference sequence). V lost 5 bases and J 1 base, leaving 14 bases between the germline ends. CDR3 length: 14 amino acids. CDR3 sequence reads: CAWDLKGGNTEAFF. CDR3 coding DNA: TGTGCCTGGGACCTGAAAGGGGGGAACACTGAAGCTTTCTTT. The full variable domain, in which reference TRBV30 and TRBJ1-1 provide the parts outside the CDR3, is SQTIHQWPATLVQPVGSPLSLECTVEGTSNPNLYWYRQAAGRGLQLLFYSVGIGQISSEVPQNLSASRPQDRQFILSSKKLLLSDSGFYLCAWDLKGGNTEAFFGQGTRLTVV.

This chain joins TRBV4-1 and TRBJ2-5; D is uncertain. Germline V gene sequence: CDR1 MGHRA, CDR2 YSYEKL. This CDR3 region has 14 residues. Trimming removed 5 bases at V and 1 base at J, with 11 bases between. DNA of the CDR3: TGCGCCAGCAGCAAGTTGGCCCTCCAAGAGACCCAGTACTTC. Translated, it gives CASSKLALQETQYF.

The V and J genes are TRBV5-1 and TRBJ2-2; 10 nucleotides align to TRBD1. The junction had 6 bases not matched to a gene; V was cut back by 5 bases and J by 5 bases. Germline lookup yields CDR1 SGHRS and CDR2 YFSETQ. This CDR3 region has 15 residues. CDR3 DNA sequence: TGCGCCAGCAGGTACCCGGGACAGGGGACCGGGGAGCTGTTTTTT. It codes for CASRYPGQGTGELFF.

CDR3 protein: CASSQGVSMNTEAFF. CDR3 nucleotides: TGTGCCAGCAGCCAAGGGGTCTCCATGAACACTGAAGCTTTCTTT. The chain uses TRBV9 and TRBJ1-1; D might be TRBD1 (5 bases). The CDR3 spans 15 residues. The germline V gene has CDR1 SGDLS and CDR2 YYNGEE. Trimming pared 4 bases from V and 0 bases from J, leaving 13 bases between.

CDR3 amino acids: CASYGREETQYF. The CDR3 DNA is TGTGCCAGCTACGGGAGGGAAGAGACCCAGTACTTC. The V gene is TRBV28, the J gene TRBJ2-5; 8 nucleotides agree with TRBD2. The CDR3 consists of 12 residues. J was trimmed by 3 bases and V by 8 bases; bases with no gene match: 2. Germline V gene data show CDR1 as MDHEN and CDR2 as SYDVKM.

The chain carries TRBV6-5 and TRBJ2-7; D not certain. The germline gives CDR1 MNHEY, CDR2 SVGAGI. V was cut by 6 bases and J by 4 bases, with 7 bases left in between. The CDR3 loop spans 11 amino acids. CDR3 in amino acids: CASSNGYEQYF. DNA for the CDR3: TGTGCCAGCAGCAACGGGTACGAGCAGTACTTC.

V gene TRBV6-6 combines with J gene TRBJ2-7; D perhaps matches TRBD2 (7 bases). The CDR3 is made up of 15 amino acids. Germline-derived CDR1 and CDR2 are MNHNY and SVGAGI (reference sequence). The CDR3 spells CVSRGGDLLGYEQYF. CDR3 nucleotides: TGTGTCTCGAGGGGGGGTGATCTTTTGGGCTACGAGCAGTACTTC.

J is TRBJ2-7 and V is TRBV18, with D possibly TRBD1 on 6 matching bases. CDR1 is KGHSH and CDR2 is LQKENI in the germline V gene. CDR3 size: 16 residues. V shed 0 bases and J shed 2 bases, with 14 bases lying between them. The CDR3 DNA reads as TGTGCCAGCTCACCACCTACGGGCAGGGGTACCTACGAGCAGTACTTC. This sequence encodes CASSPPTGRGTYEQYF.